What follows are 6 T cell receptor beta chains derived from one specimen sequenced in a study of beta chain features in type 1 diabetes. Findings and caveats of the study: When Type 1 diabetes patients were examined, their TCRB CDR3s proved moderately but significantly shorter in all four CD4+ subsets.

The investigators reverse transcribed all of the isolated RNA, so they sequenced expressed TCRB transcripts. The repertoire was sequenced with immunoSEQ multiplex PCR; TCRdb's copy has only in-frame clones and lacks some. The sample consists of under 300,000 clones, about a fifth of them appearing once. Their antigen targets remain unknown. The sequenced sample consisted of naive CD4+ T cells from blood. These receptors came from a middle-aged woman with type 1 diabetes.

The V gene is TRBV30, the J gene TRBJ1-1; perhaps TRBD1 as D (6 bases). Germline V lookup: CDR1 GTSNPN, CDR2 SVGIG (reference sequence). V was trimmed by 3 bases and J by 1 base, leaving 6 bases between them. This CDR3 is built from 12 residues. This CDR3 reads CAWRQGNTEAFF. CDR3 bases: TGTGCCTGGAGACAGGGGAACACTGAAGCTTTCTTT.

In this sample, this clone turned up a few times. The V gene is TRBV25-1, the J gene TRBJ1-3; D gene unclear. Germline V gene sequence: CDR1 MGHDK, CDR2 SYGVNS. This CDR3 contains 14 residues. Trimming stripped 3 bases from V and 4 bases from J, with 10 bases between. Here the CDR3 DNA reads TGTGCCAGCAGTGAGAGGCAGCCGGGAAACACCATATATTTT. This gives the protein CASSERQPGNTIYF.

A few counts support this clone. V usage is TRBV2 and J usage is TRBJ1-5; 8 positions agree with TRBD1. Germline V CDR1 and CDR2: SNHLY, FYNNEI. The CDR3 runs to 14 residues. The V and J ends lost 6 bases and 2 bases, in that order; junction bases with no gene match: 3. This CDR3 reads CASRDRVGNQPQHF. The CDR3 nucleotides are TGTGCCAGCAGGGACAGGGTTGGCAATCAGCCCCAGCATTTT.

The genes are TRBV5-1 and TRBJ2-3; D remains unclear. The CDR3 consists of 16 residues. V was cut by 0 bases and J by 2 bases, with 13 bases left in between. From germline, CDR1 is SGHRS and CDR2 YFSETQ. CDR3 nucleotide sequence: TGCGCCAGCAGCTTGGCCGGAGACGGTATCACAGATACGCAGTATTTT. Translating it yields CASSLAGDGITDTQYF.

This clone was counted only a few times. The J gene is TRBJ1-1, the V gene TRBV2, with 9 bases lining up with TRBD1. CDR1 and CDR2 from the germline V gene are SNHLY and FYNNEI. J was trimmed by 0 bases and V by 0 bases; bases with no gene match: 2. This CDR3 region has 16 residues. CDR3 nucleotide sequence: TGTGCCAGCAGTGAAGCTCGGACAGGGGTGAACACTGAAGCTTTCTTT. As protein: CASSEARTGVNTEAFF.

This clone has only one observation. The chain employs TRBV11-2 and TRBJ2-7; a weak D match, TRBD1 (6 bases). CDR3 size: 14 residues. The germline V and J ends were trimmed by 4 bases and 4 bases, with 14 bases remaining between them. Germline lookup yields CDR1 SGHAT and CDR2 FQNNGV. CDR3 amino acids: CASSSLEGDYEQYF. The CDR3 DNA sequence: TGTGCCAGCAGCTCCCTCGAGGGGGATTACGAGCAGTACTTC. Full variable domain (missing parts from reference TRBV11-2 and TRBJ2-7): EAGVAQSPRYKIIEKRQSVAFWCNPISGHATLYWYQQILGQGPKLLIQFQNNGVVDDSQLPKDRFSAERLKGVDSTLKIQPAKLEDSAVYLCASSSLEGDYEQYFGPGTRLTVT.